The 22 T cell receptor beta chains below were found in one sample sequenced in a study of cytomegalovirus exposure and HLA in healthy donors. Assay used: immunoSEQ multiplex PCR; TCRdb lists only in-frame clones, some missing. The sample lists about 250,000 clones; roughly 87% were seen once. Sequencing input: PBMCs. The receptors shown here come from a man aged 18 to 30 in good health and CMV-seropositive.

This clone was picked up a small number of times. The chain couples TRBV6-5 to TRBJ2-7; D is unresolved. The CDR3 runs to 11 residues. Germline V gene data show CDR1 as MNHEY and CDR2 as SVGAGI. V dropped 4 bases and J dropped 3 bases, with 4 bases sitting between them. CDR3 coding DNA: TGTGCCAGCAGTTTCAACTACGAGCAGTACTTC. Residues: CASSFNYEQYF.

The V gene is TRBV4-3, the J gene TRBJ2-3, with a weak D call TRBD1 (5 bases). Germline lookup yields CDR1 LGHNA and CDR2 YSLEER. The V end was cut by 0 bases, the J end by 3 bases, with 16 bases between. The CDR3 contains 17 residues. The CDR3 DNA follows: TGCGCCAGCAGCCAAGATGGGGCAGACGATAGAACAGATACGCAGTATTTT. Amino acids: CASSQDGADDRTDTQYF.

The chain links TRBV4-1 to TRBJ2-7; D remains unclear. This CDR3 contains 14 residues. The germline V gene encodes CDR1 MGHRA and CDR2 YSYEKL. Between the trimmed V and J ends, which lost 0 bases and 9 bases, there was a span of 15 bases. The CDR3 is CASSQDSSTVWQYF. The DNA of the CDR3 is TGCGCCAGCAGCCAAGATTCGAGTACCGTGTGGCAGTACTTC.

The rearrangement links TRBV19 to TRBJ1-2; 11 bases line up with TRBD1. CDR3 length: 16 amino acids. Germline loops: CDR1 LNHDA, CDR2 SQIVND (reference sequence). The V and J ends lost 8 bases and 0 bases, in that order; junction bases with no gene match: 8. The CDR3 here is CASVTGQGGTNYGYTF. The CDR3 bases are TGTGCCAGTGTTACGGGACAGGGGGGGACTAACTATGGCTACACCTTC.

This sequence joins TRBV19 and TRBJ1-5; 7 bases map to TRBD1. Germline V gives CDR1 LNHDA, CDR2 SQIVND (reference sequence). V gave up 4 bases and J gave up 8 bases; unmatched junction bases: 8. The CDR3 is 14 amino acids. The CDR3 DNA follows: TGTGCCAGTAGTAGGGCGACAGGGTTTGAGCCCCAGCATTTT. Translating gives CASSRATGFEPQHF.

The chain couples TRBV5-6 to TRBJ2-1; D is uncertain. The CDR3 runs 15 residues. Germline CDR1 reads SGHDT; CDR2 reads YYEEEE. V lost 0 bases and J lost 1, with 8 bases in between. The CDR3 spells CASSLGGASYNEQFF. The CDR3 region has the DNA TGTGCCAGCAGCTTGGGCGGAGCGTCCTACAATGAGCAGTTCTTC.

This chain links TRBV27 with TRBJ1-2, with TRBD1 matching over 7 bases. V was clipped by 6 bases and J by 5 bases; unmatched bases: 3. Germline V CDR1 and CDR2: MNHEY, SMNVEV (reference sequence). This CDR3 is 12 amino acids long. For the CDR3, the DNA is TGTGCCAGCAGGGGGACAGCTTATGGCTACACCTTC. It codes for CASRGTAYGYTF.

The chain couples TRBV9 to TRBJ1-2; D not resolved. The germline V and J ends were trimmed by 3 bases and 5 bases, with 5 bases remaining between them. CDR1 and CDR2 (germline): SGDLS, YYNGEE. This CDR3 region has 11 residues. This CDR3 is CASSARYGYTF. The CDR3 nucleotides read TGTGCCAGCAGCGCGAGGTATGGCTACACCTTC.

The chain carries TRBV9 and TRBJ2-3; tentatively, D is TRBD2 (6 bases). V dropped 2 bases and J dropped 5 bases, with 21 bases sitting between them. There are 17 residues in the CDR3. Germline-derived CDR1 and CDR2 are SGDLS and YYNGEE. CDR3 sequence: CASSVLDGPTGGDTQYF. CDR3 nucleotide sequence: TGTGCCAGCAGCGTTCTAGACGGGCCGACCGGGGGAGATACGCAGTATTTT. The whole variable domain, filled in from reference TRBV9 and TRBJ2-3, reads DSGVTQTPKHLITATGQRVTLRCSPRSGDLSVYWYQQSLDQGLQFLIQYYNGEERAKGNILERFSAQQFPDLHSELNLSSLELGDSALYFCASSVLDGPTGGDTQYFGPGTRLTVL.

The chain combines TRBV6-1 with TRBJ1-1, with D perhaps TRBD1 (6 bases). The CDR3 is made up of 14 amino acids. Trimming stripped 1 base from V and 6 bases from J, with 12 bases between. From germline, CDR1 is MNHNS and CDR2 SASEGT. The CDR3: CASSEGTAGAEAFF. Written as DNA, the CDR3 is TGTGCCAGCAGTGAAGGCACGGCAGGGGCTGAAGCTTTCTTT.

The V gene is TRBV27, the J gene TRBJ2-1, with TRBD2 matching over 14 bases. The germline CDR1 and CDR2 sequences are MNHEY and SMNVEV (reference sequence). The CDR3 loop spans 16 amino acids. J lost 8 bases, V lost 6 bases, and 9 bases had no gene match. CDR3 amino acids: CASRRLAGGSRDEQFF. Here the CDR3 DNA reads TGTGCCAGCAGAAGACTAGCGGGAGGGAGTAGGGATGAGCAGTTCTTC.

The chain has TRBV9 and TRBJ2-1, with 7 positions matching TRBD2. CDR1 and CDR2 (germline): SGDLS, YYNGEE. V lost 0 bases, J lost 6 bases, and 3 bases stayed unmatched. The CDR3 covers 14 residues. The CDR3 nucleotides are TGTGCCAGCAGCGTAGGGGACTATTTCAATGAGCAGTTCTTC. The encoded protein is CASSVGDYFNEQFF. Supplemented by reference TRBV9 and TRBJ2-1, the full variable domain reads DSGVTQTPKHLITATGQRVTLRCSPRSGDLSVYWYQQSLDQGLQFLIQYYNGEERAKGNILERFSAQQFPDLHSELNLSSLELGDSALYFCASSVGDYFNEQFFGPGTRLTVL.

The gene calls are TRBV29-1 and TRBJ2-7; D possibly corresponds to TRBD1 (5 bases). In germline, CDR1 is SQVTM, CDR2 ANQGSEA. V was clipped by 2 bases and J by 3 bases, with 14 bases between them. The length of the CDR3 is 14 residues. The CDR3 reads CSVEWGPGGYEQYF. Here the CDR3 DNA reads TGCAGCGTTGAATGGGGCCCCGGTGGCTACGAGCAGTACTTC.

The DNA for the CDR3 is TGTGCCAGCAGCCGGGGACAGGGGTACTATGGCTACACCTTC. Protein product: CASSRGQGYYGYTF. This chain uses TRBV6-1 with TRBJ1-2; 10 nucleotides match TRBD1. The CDR3 has 14 amino acids. Germline CDR1 and CDR2: MNHNS and SASEGT. Losses at the gene ends were 6 bases for V and 3 bases for J; bases not matched to a gene: 4.

The chain recombines TRBV19 with TRBJ2-1; D is tentatively TRBD1 or TRBD2 (6 bases each). The CDR3 is 12 residues long. The V end lost 9 bases, the J end lost 8 bases, and 14 bases lay between the germline ends. CDR1 is LNHDA and CDR2 is SQIVND in the germline V gene (reference sequence). This CDR3 is CASSGGGDEQFF. The CDR3 DNA follows: TGTGCCAGCTCCGGAGGGGGAGATGAGCAGTTCTTC.

This rearrangement joins TRBV30 to TRBJ2-7, with D unclear. V gave up 1 base and J gave up 5 bases, with 9 bases separating them. CDR1 is GTSNPN, CDR2 SVGIG, per germline (reference sequence). The CDR3 covers 12 residues. CDR3 DNA sequence: TGTGCCTGGAGTGCGACCATGGACGAGCAGTACTTC. It translates to CAWSATMDEQYF.

This CDR3 is CASSPRKLRAETQYF. The CDR3 coding sequence is TGTGCCAGCAGTCCCCGAAAGCTACGGGCGGAGACCCAGTACTTC. The rearrangement uses TRBV6-5 and TRBJ2-5; the D is unclear. From germline, CDR1 is MNHEY and CDR2 SVGAGI. The V end lost 5 bases, the J end lost 5 bases, and 18 bases lay between the germline ends. The CDR3 spans 15 residues.

The chain has TRBV27 and TRBJ1-1, with D uncertain. Germline lookup yields CDR1 MNHEY and CDR2 SMNVEV (reference sequence). CDR3 length: 13 amino acids. The V end lost 7 bases, the J end lost 2 bases, and 11 bases lay between the germline ends. The CDR3 sequence is CASTSGLNTEAFF. Written as DNA, the CDR3 is TGTGCCAGCACCTCCGGCCTTAACACTGAAGCTTTCTTT.

In its sample, this clone was seen once. The chain uses TRBV6-1 and TRBJ2-7, with TRBD1 matching 7 bases. V gave up 4 bases and J gave up 6 bases; unmatched junction bases: 9. The CDR3 loop spans 14 amino acids. CDR1 and CDR2 (germline): MNHNS, SASEGT. CDR3 sequence: CASSGQGVVVEQYF. DNA for the CDR3: TGTGCCAGCAGTGGCCAGGGGGTTGTGGTCGAGCAGTACTTC.

The V and J genes are TRBV28 and TRBJ2-1; 9 bases line up with TRBD2. The CDR3 has 15 amino acids. The germline gives CDR1 MDHEN, CDR2 SYDVKM. The junction had 3 bases not matched to a gene; V was cut back by 3 bases and J by 3 bases. As DNA, the CDR3 is TGTGCCAGCAGTTTCGGTAGCGGGAGCTACAATGAGCAGTTCTTC. It translates to CASSFGSGSYNEQFF.

The chain's CDR3 is CASSQTSGTRADTQYF. The DNA for the CDR3 is TGCGCCAGCAGCCAAACCTCGGGGACTAGGGCAGATACGCAGTATTTT. V and J are TRBV5-1 and TRBJ2-3, with 8 bases identical to TRBD2. Germline CDR1 is SGHRS and CDR2 is YFSETQ. V was pared by 4 bases and J by 4 bases, with 11 bases of the junction left unmatched. CDR3 length: 16 amino acids.

This clone was recorded only once. The J gene is TRBJ2-3, the V gene TRBV7-6, with 8 bases lining up with TRBD1. The CDR3 length is 15 residues. The germline V gene encodes CDR1 SGHVS and CDR2 FNYEAQ. With 4 bases clipped from V and 1 base from J, the junction kept 4 bases outside the gene matches. The CDR3 nucleotides read TGTGCCAGCAGCTACTTGGGACAGGGCACAGATACGCAGTATTTT. Protein: CASSYLGQGTDTQYF.